This T cell receptor beta chain is drawn from a study of blood T cell repertoires in COVID-19. Study context: Spain, Italy and the United States supplied samples that represented acute and convalescent COVID-19.

The age range of participants was about 18 to 95 years, with residence in about two dozen US areas. Assignment of participants to cohorts was predicated upon participant-reported clinical history. V lost 5 bases and J 0 bases, leaving 10 bases between the germline ends. Germline V gene lookup returns CDR1 SEHNR and CDR2 FQNEAQ (reference sequence). The CDR3 consists of 14 residues. Using immunoSEQ multiplex PCR, the repertoire was profiled, and TCRdb retains in-frame clones only, with some absent. The table has 270,000 or so clones, roughly 80% seen once. The chain carries TRBV7-9 and TRBJ1-1, with D tentatively TRBD1 (5 bases). The clonotype originates from a man aged 50 to 60 who had recovered from COVID-19. Sequenced input: PBMCs or T cells enriched from blood (not recorded which). This CDR3 is CASSPDSMNTEAFF. The CDR3 DNA is TGTGCCAGCAGCCCTGACAGTATGAACACTGAAGCTTTCTTT. The entire variable domain, with the rest obtained from reference TRBV7-9 and TRBJ1-1, is as follows: DTGVSQNPRHKITKRGQNVTFRCDPISEHNRLYWYRQTLGQGPEFLTYFQNEAQLEKSRLLSDRFSAERPKGSFSTLEIQRTEQGDSAMYLCASSPDSMNTEAFFGQGTRLTVV.